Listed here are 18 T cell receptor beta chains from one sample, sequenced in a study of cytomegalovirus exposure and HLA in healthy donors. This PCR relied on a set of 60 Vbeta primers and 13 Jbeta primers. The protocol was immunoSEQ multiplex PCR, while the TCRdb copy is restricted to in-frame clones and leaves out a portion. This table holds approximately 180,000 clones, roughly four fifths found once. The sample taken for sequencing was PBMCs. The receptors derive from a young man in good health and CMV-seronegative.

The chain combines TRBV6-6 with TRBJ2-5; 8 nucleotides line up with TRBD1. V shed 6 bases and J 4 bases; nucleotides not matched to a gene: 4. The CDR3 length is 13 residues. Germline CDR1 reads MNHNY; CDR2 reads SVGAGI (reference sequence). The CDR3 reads CASSRTGLETQYF. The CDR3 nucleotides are TGTGCCAGCAGCCGGACAGGGCTAGAGACCCAGTACTTC.

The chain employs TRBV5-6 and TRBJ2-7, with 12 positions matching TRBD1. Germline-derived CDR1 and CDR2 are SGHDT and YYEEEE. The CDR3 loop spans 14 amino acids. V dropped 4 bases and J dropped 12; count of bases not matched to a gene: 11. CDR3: CASSPGTGGVGSYF. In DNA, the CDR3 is TGTGCCAGCAGCCCCGGGACAGGGGGCGTGGGATCGTACTTC. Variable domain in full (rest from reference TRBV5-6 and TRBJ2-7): DAGVTQSPTHLIKTRGQQVTLRCSPKSGHDTVSWYQQALGQGPQFIFQYYEEEERQRGNFPDRFSGHQFPNYSSELNVNALLLGDSALYLCASSPGTGGVGSYFGPGTRLTVT.

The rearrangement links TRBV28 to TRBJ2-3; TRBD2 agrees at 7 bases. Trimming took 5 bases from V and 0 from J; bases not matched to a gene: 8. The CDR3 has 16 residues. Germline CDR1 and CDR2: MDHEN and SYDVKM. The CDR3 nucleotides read TGTGCCAGCAGTCCAAGCGGGATTGGGAGCACAGATACGCAGTATTTT. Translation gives CASSPSGIGSTDTQYF.

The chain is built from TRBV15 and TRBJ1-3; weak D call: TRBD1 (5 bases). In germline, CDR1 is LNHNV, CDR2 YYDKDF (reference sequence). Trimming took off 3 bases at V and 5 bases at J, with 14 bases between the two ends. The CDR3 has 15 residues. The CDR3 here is CATSRTGTSRNTIYF. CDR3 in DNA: TGTGCCACCAGCAGGACCGGGACTAGCCGAAACACCATATATTTT.

The CDR3 DNA follows: TGTGCCAGCAGCCCCAACTCTGGAAACACCATATATTTT. Its translation is CASSPNSGNTIYF. The chain uses TRBV4-2 and TRBJ1-3; D gene unclear. The CDR3 length is 13 residues. The ends were cut back, 4 bases at V and 0 bases at J, with 4 bases in the middle. The V gene's germline CDR1 is LGHNA and CDR2 YNFKEQ.

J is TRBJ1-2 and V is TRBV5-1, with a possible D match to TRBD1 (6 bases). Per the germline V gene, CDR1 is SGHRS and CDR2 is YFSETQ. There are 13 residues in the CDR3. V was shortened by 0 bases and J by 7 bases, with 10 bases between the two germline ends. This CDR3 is CASSLGGGSGYTF. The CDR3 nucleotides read TGCGCCAGCAGCTTGGGAGGGGGAAGTGGCTACACCTTC. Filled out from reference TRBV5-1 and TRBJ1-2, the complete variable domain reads KAGVTQTPRYLIKTRGQQVTLSCSPISGHRSVSWYQQTPGQGLQFLFEYFSETQRNKGNFPGRFSGRQFSNSRSEMNVSTLELGDSALYLCASSLGGGSGYTFGSGTRLTVV.

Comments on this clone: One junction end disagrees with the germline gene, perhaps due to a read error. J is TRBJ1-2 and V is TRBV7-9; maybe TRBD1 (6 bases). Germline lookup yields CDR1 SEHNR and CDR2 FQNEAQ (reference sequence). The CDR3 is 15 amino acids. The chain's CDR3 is CSSSYSWQGSYGYTF. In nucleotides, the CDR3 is TGTTCCAGCAGCTATAGCTGGCAGGGGTCCTATGGCTACACCTTC. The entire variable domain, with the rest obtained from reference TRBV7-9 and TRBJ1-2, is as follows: DTGVSQNPRHKITKRGQNVTFRCDPISEHNRLYWYRQTLGQGPEFLTYFQNEAQLEKSRLLSDRFSAERPKGSFSTLEIQRTEQGDSAMYLCSSSYSWQGSYGYTFGSGTRLTVV.

The CDR3 DNA reads TGTGCCAGCAGCTTTCTCCCAACAGGCGCTTCTAATGAAAAACTGTTTTTT. Protein: CASSFLPTGASNEKLFF. The chain is built from TRBV11-2 and TRBJ1-4; D is perhaps TRBD1 (5 bases). Germline CDR1 is SGHAT and CDR2 is FQNNGV. V lost 3 bases and J 3 bases, leaving 17 bases between the germline ends. CDR3 length equals 17 residues.

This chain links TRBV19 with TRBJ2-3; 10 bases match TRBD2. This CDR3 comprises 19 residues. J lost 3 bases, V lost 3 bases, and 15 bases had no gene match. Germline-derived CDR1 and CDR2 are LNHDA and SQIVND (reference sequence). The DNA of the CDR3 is TGTGCCAGTAGTATTGGGGCTAGCGGGGGCCTACATAGGACAGATACGCAGTATTTT. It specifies CASSIGASGGLHRTDTQYF.

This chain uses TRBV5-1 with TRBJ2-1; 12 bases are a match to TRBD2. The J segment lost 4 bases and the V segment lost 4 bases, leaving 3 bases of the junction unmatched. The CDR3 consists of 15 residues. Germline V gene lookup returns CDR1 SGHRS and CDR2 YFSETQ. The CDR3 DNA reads TGCGCCAGCAGCCTAACTAGCGGGGGGTACAATGAGCAGTTCTTC. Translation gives CASSLTSGGYNEQFF.

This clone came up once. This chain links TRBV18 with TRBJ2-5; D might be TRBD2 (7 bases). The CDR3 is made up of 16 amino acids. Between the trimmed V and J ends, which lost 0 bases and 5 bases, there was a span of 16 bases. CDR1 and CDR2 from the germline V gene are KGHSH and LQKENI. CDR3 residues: CASSPPGLRGAETQYF. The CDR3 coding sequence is TGTGCCAGCTCACCACCGGGACTACGGGGGGCGGAGACCCAGTACTTC.

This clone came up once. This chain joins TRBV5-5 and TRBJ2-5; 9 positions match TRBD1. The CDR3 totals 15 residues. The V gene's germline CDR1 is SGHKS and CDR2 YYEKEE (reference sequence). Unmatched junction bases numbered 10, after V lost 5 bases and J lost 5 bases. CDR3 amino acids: CASSFRQGVKETQYF. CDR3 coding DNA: TGTGCCAGCAGTTTCCGACAGGGGGTTAAGGAGACCCAGTACTTC.

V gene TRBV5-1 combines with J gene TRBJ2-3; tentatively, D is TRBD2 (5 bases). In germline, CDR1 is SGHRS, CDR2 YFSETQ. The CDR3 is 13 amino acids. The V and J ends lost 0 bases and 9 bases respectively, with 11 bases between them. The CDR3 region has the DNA TGCGCCAGCAGCTTGGAAGGCGGAGGAACGCAGTATTTT. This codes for CASSLEGGGTQYF.

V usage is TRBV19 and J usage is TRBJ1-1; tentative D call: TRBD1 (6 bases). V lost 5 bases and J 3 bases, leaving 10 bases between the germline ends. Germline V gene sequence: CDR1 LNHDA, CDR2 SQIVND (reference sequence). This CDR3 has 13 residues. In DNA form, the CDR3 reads TGTGCCAGTAGTCCAGGGGAGTACACTGAAGCTTTCTTT. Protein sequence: CASSPGEYTEAFF. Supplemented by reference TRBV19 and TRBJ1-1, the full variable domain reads DGGITQSPKYLFRKEGQNVTLSCEQNLNHDAMYWYRQDPGQGLRLIYYSQIVNDFQKGDIAEGYSVSREKKESFPLTVTSAQKNPTAFYLCASSPGEYTEAFFGQGTRLTVV.

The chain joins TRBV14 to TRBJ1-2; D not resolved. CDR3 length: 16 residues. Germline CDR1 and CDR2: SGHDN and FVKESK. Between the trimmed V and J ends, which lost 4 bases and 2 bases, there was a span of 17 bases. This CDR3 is CASSPPGRILNYGYTF. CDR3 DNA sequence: TGTGCCAGCAGCCCCCCGGGGAGGATTCTCAACTATGGCTACACCTTC.

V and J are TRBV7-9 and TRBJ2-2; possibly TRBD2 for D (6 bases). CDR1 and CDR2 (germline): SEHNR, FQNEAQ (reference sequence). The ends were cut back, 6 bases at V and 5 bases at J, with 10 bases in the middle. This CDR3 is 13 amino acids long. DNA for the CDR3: TGTGCCAGCAGGCCCGGGACTACCGGGGAGCTGTTTTTT. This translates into CASRPGTTGELFF. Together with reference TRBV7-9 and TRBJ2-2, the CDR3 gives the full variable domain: DTGVSQNPRHKITKRGQNVTFRCDPISEHNRLYWYRQTLGQGPEFLTYFQNEAQLEKSRLLSDRFSAERPKGSFSTLEIQRTEQGDSAMYLCASRPGTTGELFFGEGSRLTVL.

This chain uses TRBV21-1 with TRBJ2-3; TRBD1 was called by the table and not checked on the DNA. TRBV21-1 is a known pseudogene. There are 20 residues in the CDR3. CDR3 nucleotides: TGTGCCAGCAGCTCCAGAGGCCAGGACAGCGTTTGTTCTAGCACAGATACGCAGTATTTT. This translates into CASSSRGQDSVCSSTDTQYF.

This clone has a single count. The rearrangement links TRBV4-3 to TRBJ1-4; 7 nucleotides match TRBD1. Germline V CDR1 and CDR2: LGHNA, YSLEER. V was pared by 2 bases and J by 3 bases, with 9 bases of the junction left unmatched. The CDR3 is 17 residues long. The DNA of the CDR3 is TGCGCCAGCAGCCAAACGACAGGGTTTTGGCCTAATGAAAAACTGTTTTTT. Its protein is CASSQTTGFWPNEKLFF.